This TCR beta chain appears in the sequencing data of a study of blood T cell repertoires in COVID-19. Produced via immunoSEQ multiplex PCR; TCRdb's table is partial and in-frame only. Altogether some 350,000 clones are present, around 89% being singletons, with the ten largest covering 6.5% to 8%. Germline-derived CDR1 and CDR2 are LNHDA and SQIVND (reference sequence). V was shortened by 5 bases and J by 3 bases, with 8 bases between the two germline ends. The CDR3 sequence is 12 residues long. The sequence came from a man aged 18 to 29 with active or convalescent COVID-19. The genes are TRBV19 and TRBJ2-7; unclear D gene. Sample: peripheral blood. CDR3 coding DNA: TGTGCCAGTAGTGGCAGTTTCTACGAGCAGTACTTC. The encoded protein is CASSGSFYEQYF.